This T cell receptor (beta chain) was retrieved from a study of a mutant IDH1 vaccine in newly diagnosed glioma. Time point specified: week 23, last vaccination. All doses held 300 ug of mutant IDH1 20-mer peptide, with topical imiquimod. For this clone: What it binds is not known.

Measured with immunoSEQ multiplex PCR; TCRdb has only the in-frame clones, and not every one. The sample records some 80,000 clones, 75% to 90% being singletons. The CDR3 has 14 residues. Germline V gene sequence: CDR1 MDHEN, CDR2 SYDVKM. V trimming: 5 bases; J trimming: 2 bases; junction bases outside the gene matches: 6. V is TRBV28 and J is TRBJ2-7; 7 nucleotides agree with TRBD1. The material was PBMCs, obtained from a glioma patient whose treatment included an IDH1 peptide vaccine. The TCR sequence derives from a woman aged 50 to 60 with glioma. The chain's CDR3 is CASSTGTDPYEQYF. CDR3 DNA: TGTGCCAGCAGTACCGGGACAGATCCCTACGAGCAGTACTTC. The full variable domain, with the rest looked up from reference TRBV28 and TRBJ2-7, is DVKVTQSSRYLVKRTGEKVFLECVQDMDHENMFWYRQDPGLGLRLIYFSYDVKMKEKGDIPEGYSVSREKKERFSLILESASTNQTSMYLCASSTGTDPYEQYFGPGTRLTVT.